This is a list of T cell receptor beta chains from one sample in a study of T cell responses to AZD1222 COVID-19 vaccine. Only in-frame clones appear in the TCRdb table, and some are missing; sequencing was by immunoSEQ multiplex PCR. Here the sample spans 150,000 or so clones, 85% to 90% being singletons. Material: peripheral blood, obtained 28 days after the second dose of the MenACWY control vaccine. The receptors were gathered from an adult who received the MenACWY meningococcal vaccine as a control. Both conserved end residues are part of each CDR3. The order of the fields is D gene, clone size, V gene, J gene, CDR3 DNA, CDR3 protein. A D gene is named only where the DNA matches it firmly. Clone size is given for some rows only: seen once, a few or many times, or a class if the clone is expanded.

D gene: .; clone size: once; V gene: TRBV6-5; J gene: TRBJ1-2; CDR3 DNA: TGTGCCAGCAGTTACTCAACAGGAAACTATGGCTACACCTTC; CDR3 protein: CASSYSTGNYGYTF
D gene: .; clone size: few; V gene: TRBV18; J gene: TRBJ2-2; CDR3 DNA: TGTGCCAGCTCACCAGCCTTCAGTAACACCGGGGAGCTGTTTTTT; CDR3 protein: CASSPAFSNTGELFF
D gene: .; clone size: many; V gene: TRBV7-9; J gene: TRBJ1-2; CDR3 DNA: TGTGCCAGCAGCTTAGGACCAATTAAACCCCATGGCTACACCTTC; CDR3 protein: CASSLGPIKPHGYTF
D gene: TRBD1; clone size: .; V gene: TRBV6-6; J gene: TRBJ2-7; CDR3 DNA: TGTGCCAGCTTTACGGGACAGGGGGTGGCCTACGAGCAGTACTTC; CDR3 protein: CASFTGQGVAYEQYF
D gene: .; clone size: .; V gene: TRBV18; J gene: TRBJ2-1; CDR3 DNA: TGTGCCAGCTCACCACTCACAGGGAGCTCCTACAATGAGCAGTTCTTC; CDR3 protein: CASSPLTGSSYNEQFF
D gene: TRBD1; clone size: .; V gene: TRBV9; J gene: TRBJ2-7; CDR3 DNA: TGTGCCAGCAGCGTAGCGGGACAGGGTTCCTACGAGCAGTACTTC; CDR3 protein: CASSVAGQGSYEQYF
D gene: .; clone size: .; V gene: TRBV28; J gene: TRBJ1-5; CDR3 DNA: TGTGCCAGCAGTTGGGGACGGAATCAGCCCCAGCATTTT; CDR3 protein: CASSWGRNQPQHF
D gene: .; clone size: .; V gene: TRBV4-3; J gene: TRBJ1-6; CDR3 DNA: TGCGCCAGCAGCCAAGAAGGGTGGGGCTCACCCCTCCACTTT; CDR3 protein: CASSQEGWGSPLHF
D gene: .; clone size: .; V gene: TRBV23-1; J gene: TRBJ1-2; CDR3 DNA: TGCGCCAGCAACACCCACGGGTTCTATGGCTACACCTTC; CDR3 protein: CASNTHGFYGYTF
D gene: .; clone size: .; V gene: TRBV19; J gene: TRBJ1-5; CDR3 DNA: TGTGCCAGTAGTATGTTTAATAGCAATCAGCCCCAGCATTTT; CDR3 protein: CASSMFNSNQPQHF
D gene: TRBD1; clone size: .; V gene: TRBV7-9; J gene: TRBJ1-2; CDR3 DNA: TGTGCCAGCAGTAGACAGGGAAAAGCTCTTGGCTACACCTTC; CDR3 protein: CASSRQGKALGYTF
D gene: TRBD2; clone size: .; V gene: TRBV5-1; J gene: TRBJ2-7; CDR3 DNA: TGCGCCAGCGGGACTAGTGTCTACGAGCAGTACTTC; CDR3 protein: CASGTSVYEQYF
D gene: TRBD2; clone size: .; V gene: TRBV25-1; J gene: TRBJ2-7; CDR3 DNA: TGTGCCAGCAGTGAATTTCAGCGGGGTTACGAGCAGTACTTC; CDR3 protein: CASSEFQRGYEQYF
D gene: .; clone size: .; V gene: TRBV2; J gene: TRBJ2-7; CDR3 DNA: TGTGCCAGCAGTGTAGAACAGGGCAACTACGAGCAGTACTTC; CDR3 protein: CASSVEQGNYEQYF
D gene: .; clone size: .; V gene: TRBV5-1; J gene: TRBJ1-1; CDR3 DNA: TGCGCCAGCAGCGGCGATTCTGTGAACACTGAAGCTTTCTTT; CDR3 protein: CASSGDSVNTEAFF
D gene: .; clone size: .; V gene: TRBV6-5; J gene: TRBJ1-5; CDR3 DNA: TGTGCCAGCAGTATGACAGGCCCTAGCAATCAGCCCCAGCATTTT; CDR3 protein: CASSMTGPSNQPQHF
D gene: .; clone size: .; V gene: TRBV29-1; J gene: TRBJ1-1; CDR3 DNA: TGCAGCGTTGCTATCCCGGGCACTGAAGCTTTCTTT; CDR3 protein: CSVAIPGTEAFF
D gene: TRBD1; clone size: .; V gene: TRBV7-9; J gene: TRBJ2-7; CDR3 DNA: TGTGCCAGCAGCCCGGGACAGGTCAAAGTCCACGAGCAGTACTTC; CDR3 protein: CASSPGQVKVHEQYF
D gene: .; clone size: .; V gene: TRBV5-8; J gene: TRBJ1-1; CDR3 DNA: TGTGCCAGCAGCCTGAACCGGTTGCAGTGGGGCACTGAAGCTTTCTTT; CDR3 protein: CASSLNRLQWGTEAFF
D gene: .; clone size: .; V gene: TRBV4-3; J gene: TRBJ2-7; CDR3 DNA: TGCGCCAGCGCAGGGCCAACCTACGAGCAGTACTTC; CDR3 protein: CASAGPTYEQYF
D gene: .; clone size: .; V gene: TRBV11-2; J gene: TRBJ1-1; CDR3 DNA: TGTGCCAGCAGCTCCATTTGGGGGCAGGAAGCTTTCTTT; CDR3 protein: CASSSIWGQEAFF
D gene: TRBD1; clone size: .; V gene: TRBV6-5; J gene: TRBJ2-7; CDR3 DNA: TGTGCCAGCAGTTATACGGGGGGACAGGGCTACGAGCAGTACTTC; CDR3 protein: CASSYTGGQGYEQYF
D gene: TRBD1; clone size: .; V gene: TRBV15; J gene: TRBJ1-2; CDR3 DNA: TGTGCCACCAGCCGGGACAGGGGATACAACTATGGCTACACCTTC; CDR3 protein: CATSRDRGYNYGYTF
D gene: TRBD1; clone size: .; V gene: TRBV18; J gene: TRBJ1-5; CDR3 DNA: TGTGCCAGCTCACCACTGAGTAACAGGGGACAGCCCCAGCATTTT; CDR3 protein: CASSPLSNRGQPQHF
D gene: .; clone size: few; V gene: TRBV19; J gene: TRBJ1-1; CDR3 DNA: TGTGCCAGTAGTGGGGGAGTTAGCACTGAAGCTTTCTTT; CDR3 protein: CASSGGVSTEAFF
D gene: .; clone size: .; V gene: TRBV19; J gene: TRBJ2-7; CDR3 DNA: TGTGCCTGTACGAGGGGGGGCGATCCCGGTTCCAGCGAGCAGTACTTC; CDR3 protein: CACTRGGDPGSSEQYF
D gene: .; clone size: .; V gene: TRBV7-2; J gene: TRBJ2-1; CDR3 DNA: TGTGCCAGCAGCCTCCCACTAGGAGGGGGGCGAGAGCAGTTCTTC; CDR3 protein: CASSLPLGGGREQFF
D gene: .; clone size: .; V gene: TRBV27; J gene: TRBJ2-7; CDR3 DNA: TGTGCCAGCAGTCCCACTGGAACCCACTACGAGCAGTACTTC; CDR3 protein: CASSPTGTHYEQYF
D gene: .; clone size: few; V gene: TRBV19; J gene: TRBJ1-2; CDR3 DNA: TGTGCCAGTGCCTACAGGGAGGGTGTTAGGGGCTACACCTTC; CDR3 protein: CASAYREGVRGYTF
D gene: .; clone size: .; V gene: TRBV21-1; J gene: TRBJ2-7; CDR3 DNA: TGTGCCAGCAGCTTACAGGGGCCTTCCTACGAGCAGTACTTC; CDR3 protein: CASSLQGPSYEQYF
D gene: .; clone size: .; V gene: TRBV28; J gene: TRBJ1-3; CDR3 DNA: TGTGCCAGCAGTTTGGGGGGGACGCGAGGAAACACCATATATTTT; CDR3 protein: CASSLGGTRGNTIYF